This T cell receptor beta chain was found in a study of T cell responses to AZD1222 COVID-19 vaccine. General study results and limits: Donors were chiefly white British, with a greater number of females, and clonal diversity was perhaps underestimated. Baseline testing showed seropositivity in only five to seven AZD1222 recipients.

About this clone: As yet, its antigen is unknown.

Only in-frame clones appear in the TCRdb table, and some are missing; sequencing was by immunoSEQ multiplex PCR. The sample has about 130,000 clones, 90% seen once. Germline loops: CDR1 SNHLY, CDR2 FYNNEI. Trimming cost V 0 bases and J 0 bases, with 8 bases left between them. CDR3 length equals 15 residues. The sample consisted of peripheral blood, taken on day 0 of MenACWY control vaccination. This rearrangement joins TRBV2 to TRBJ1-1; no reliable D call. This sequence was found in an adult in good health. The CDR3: CASSEASRMNTEAFF. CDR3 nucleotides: TGTGCCAGCAGTGAAGCTAGTCGGATGAACACTGAAGCTTTCTTT.